This TCR beta chain derives from a study of cytomegalovirus exposure and HLA in healthy donors. The PCR made use of 60 Vbeta and 13 Jbeta primers. Under the authors' procedure: There were 80 million or so unique TCR beta chains by a later count, and about 12 million of them were shared. Some clones are missing from TCRdb's copy, which holds only in-frame ones; the method was immunoSEQ multiplex PCR. V and J calls plus clone size are reproduced from that table; the DNA served to infer D and trimming. Reported are about 120,000 clones; the ten largest clones contain less than 2%. The CDR3 covers 12 residues. V lost 5 bases and J 7 bases, leaving 9 bases between the germline ends. Germline CDR1 is LNHDA and CDR2 is SQIVND (reference sequence).

The source is a man aged 18 to 29 in good health and CMV-seronegative. This rearrangement joins TRBV19 to TRBJ2-1; D is possibly TRBD2 (5 bases). Material: PBMCs. The CDR3 nucleotides read TGTGCCAGTAGTTATGCGGGTAATGAGCAGTTCTTC. Encoded protein: CASSYAGNEQFF.